The clone carrying this TCR beta chain was detected many times. Its antigen is not identified. Germline lookup yields CDR1 SQVTM and CDR2 ANQGSEA. Losses at the gene ends were 3 bases for V and 3 bases for J; bases not matched to a gene: 2. The CDR3 is 15 residues long. This specimen comes from a study of CD8 T cells in ankylosing spondylitis. General observations from the study: The study identified a TCR beta motif of several highly homologous variants that appeared characteristic of ankylosing spondylitis blood. The authors found the disease-linked clones to be CD8+ and relatively rare in peripheral blood.

TCRdb itself ran the 5' RACE reads through MiXCR, one entry per CDR3 protein. The sample shows some 700,000 distinct CDR3 sequences, roughly 19% of them seen only once. Material for sequencing was blood, either unsorted or a sorted T cell fraction (not recorded which). This clonotype was sampled from a male donor with ankylosing spondylitis. The chain links TRBV29-1 to TRBJ2-1; 13 bases fit TRBD2. CDR3 DNA: TGCAGCGTTGAGAGGACTAGCGGGAGCTACAATGAGCAGTTCTTC. Translation gives CSVERTSGSYNEQFF.